This T cell receptor (beta chain) was retrieved from a study of control samples from healthy donors and cancer patients. Assay used: immunoSEQ multiplex PCR; TCRdb lists only in-frame clones, some missing. The data contain approximately 100,000 clones, over 75% of them seen just once; the ten biggest clones take up less than 2.5%. From germline, CDR1 is SGHTA and CDR2 FQGTGA. The CDR3 totals 13 residues. Trimming took off 6 bases at V and 7 bases at J, with 13 bases between the two ends. The gene calls are TRBV7-3 and TRBJ2-1; D possibly corresponds to TRBD2 (5 bases). The TCR was taken from a woman aged 40 to 50 in good health. Specimen: blood. This CDR3 is CASSQGSGNEQFF. For the CDR3, the DNA is TGTGCCAGCAGTCAAGGGTCGGGAAATGAGCAGTTCTTC.